Shown below are 22 T cell receptor beta chains from a single sample sequenced in a study of blood T cells in healthy people across ages. With a J-beta primer mix and a sample-barcoded 5' primer, a second PCR ran about 7 to 12 cycles. TCRdb reprocessed the 5' RACE reads via MiXCR and lists one record per CDR3 protein. The table has around 620,000 distinct CDR3 sequences, 27% seen once; the top ten hold about a fifth. The sequencing sample was made of blood. The receptors originated from a woman in her seventies in good health.

The chain links TRBV20-1 to TRBJ2-4; maybe TRBD2 (7 bases). This CDR3 spans 13 amino acids. Germline V CDR1 and CDR2: DFQATT, SNEGSKA (reference sequence). V gave up 6 bases and J gave up 3 bases, with 12 bases separating them. The CDR3 here is CSAERGGKNIQYF. In nucleotides, the CDR3 is TGCAGTGCCGAAAGGGGGGGCAAAAACATTCAGTACTTC.

By share, this clonotype ranks as medium-sized (0.01 to 0.1%). This sequence joins TRBV5-8 and TRBJ2-2, with D uncertain. The V end was cut by 2 bases, the J end by 3 bases, with 11 bases between. Germline lookup yields CDR1 SGHTS and CDR2 YDEGEE. This CDR3 is built from 15 residues. The CDR3 reads CASSFRKTYTGELFF. CDR3 sequence (DNA): TGTGCCAGCAGCTTTCGGAAGACCTACACCGGGGAGCTGTTTTTT.

The chain links TRBV4-3 to TRBJ1-2; D remains unclear. With 0 bases removed from V and 4 bases from J, the gap between germline ends came to 9 bases. The CDR3 length is 14 residues. Germline V gives CDR1 LGHNA, CDR2 YSLEER. The CDR3 here is CASSQDAGPYGYTF. The CDR3, as DNA: TGCGCCAGCAGCCAAGATGCAGGACCCTATGGCTACACCTTC.

This clonotype was counted only a few times. CDR3 nucleotide sequence: TGTGCCAGCAGTAAGGACAGGTCCAGCTACACCTTC. It yields the protein CASSKDRSSYTF. V is TRBV6-6 and J is TRBJ1-2; 7 bases fit TRBD1. The CDR3 extends over 12 amino acids. CDR1 and CDR2 (germline): MNHNY, SVGAGI (reference sequence). With 5 bases clipped from V and 9 bases from J, the junction kept 6 bases outside the gene matches.

The V call is TRBV11-2, the J call TRBJ2-4; 7 bases match TRBD2. CDR1 is SGHAT, CDR2 FQNNGV, per germline. This CDR3 has 14 residues. The ends lost 8 bases at V and 5 bases at J; junction bases unmatched: 9. This chain's CDR3 is CASGRVSGQNIQYF. In nucleotides, the CDR3 is TGTGCCAGCGGGAGGGTGTCAGGGCAAAACATTCAGTACTTC.

This clonotype showed up just a few times. V and J are TRBV7-8 and TRBJ2-3; D is perhaps TRBD2 (5 bases). From germline, CDR1 is SGHVS and CDR2 FQNEAQ. There are 15 residues in the CDR3. V was clipped by 2 bases and J by 1 base, with 10 bases between them. This CDR3 is CASSLRTVGTDTQYF. CDR3 DNA: TGTGCCAGCAGCTTAAGGACTGTGGGCACAGATACGCAGTATTTT.

The rearrangement links TRBV9 to TRBJ2-3; tentatively, D is TRBD2 (5 bases). Trimming cost V 3 bases and J 0 bases, with 8 bases left between them. Germline values: CDR1 SGDLS, CDR2 YYNGEE. CDR3 length equals 14 residues. In DNA, the CDR3 is TGTGCCAGCAGCGCCCGAGGGAGCACAGATACGCAGTATTTT. Translating it yields CASSARGSTDTQYF.

This clonotype was counted a few times. The chain couples TRBV6-1 to TRBJ2-5, with D perhaps being TRBD1 or TRBD2 (6 bases each). The J call may be mistaken, given a closer DNA end match to TRBJ2-7. This CDR3 has 18 amino acids. Germline-derived CDR1 and CDR2 are MNHNS and SASEGT. The CDR3 loop reads CASSRDTGKAGSSYEQYF. In nucleotides, the CDR3 is TGTGCCAGCAGCCGGGACACGGGAAAGGCCGGGAGCTCCTACGAGCAGTACTTC.

The sample holds a few counts of this clonotype. The V gene is TRBV6-6, the J gene TRBJ1-5; D is perhaps TRBD1 (5 bases). CDR1 and CDR2 (germline): MNHNY, SVGAGI (reference sequence). The CDR3 runs to 15 residues. V was cut by 0 bases and J by 7 bases, with 13 bases left in between. CDR3 sequence: CASSYSHPGVQPQHF. In DNA, the CDR3 is TGTGCCAGCAGTTACTCGCATCCGGGGGTACAGCCCCAGCATTTT.

The chain joins TRBV20-1 to TRBJ1-3; TRBD1 is a possible D gene (5 bases). The V end lost 0 bases, the J end lost 11 bases, and 23 bases lay between the germline ends. The CDR3 runs 16 residues. The germline gives CDR1 DFQATT, CDR2 SNEGSKA (reference sequence). The CDR3, as DNA: TGCAGTGCTAGAGATAAGGGGAAGAGGGTATTAAGCCCCATATATTTT. Protein: CSARDKGKRVLSPIYF.

This clonotype showed up just a few times. The chain is built from TRBV29-1 and TRBJ2-1; weak D call: TRBD2 (6 bases). The germline V gene has CDR1 SQVTM and CDR2 ANQGSEA. The V end was cut by 2 bases, the J end by 12 bases, with 11 bases between. The CDR3 is made up of 11 amino acids. CDR3: CSVETGSMQFF. DNA for the CDR3: TGCAGCGTTGAAACCGGGAGTATGCAGTTCTTC.

CDR3 nucleotides: TGTGCCAGCAGTTTAATGGGGGAGGCTAACTATGGCTACACCTTC. This translates into CASSLMGEANYGYTF. The chain carries TRBV12-3 or TRBV12-4 and TRBJ1-2; TRBD1 is a possible D gene (5 bases). Trimming stripped 2 bases from V and 0 bases from J, with 10 bases between. The CDR3 runs to 15 residues.

The gene calls are TRBV4-3 and TRBJ2-2; D might be TRBD2 (5 bases). The CDR3 sequence is 14 residues long. The ends were cut back, 0 bases at V and 7 bases at J, with 9 bases in the middle. Germline lookup yields CDR1 LGHNA and CDR2 YSLEER. CDR3 protein: CASSQDGRYGELFF. CDR3 nucleotide sequence: TGCGCCAGCAGCCAAGATGGGAGATACGGGGAGCTGTTTTTT.

The chain employs TRBV7-2 and TRBJ1-2; a possible D gene is TRBD1 (5 bases). There are 13 residues in the CDR3. Per the germline V gene, CDR1 is SGHTA and CDR2 is FQGNSA. Trimming took 5 bases from V and 8 from J, leaving 15 bases between them. DNA of the CDR3: TGTGCCAGCAGCGTAGGCCAGGGATCGGGCTACACCTTC. It is translated as CASSVGQGSGYTF.

This chain joins TRBV7-2 and TRBJ2-2; D remains unclear. V lost 1 base to trimming and J lost 5 bases, with 11 bases between them. CDR1 is SGHTA, CDR2 FQGNSA, per germline. This CDR3 is 15 amino acids long. This chain's CDR3 is CASSLVQRDTGELFF. CDR3 nucleotide sequence: TGTGCCAGCAGCTTAGTCCAGCGTGATACCGGGGAGCTGTTTTTT. The full variable domain, rest sourced from reference TRBV7-2 and TRBJ2-2, is GAGVSQSPSNKVTEKGKDVELRCDPISGHTALYWYRQSLGQGLEFLIYFQGNSAPDKSGLPSDRFSAERTGGSVSTLTIQRTQQEDSAVYLCASSLVQRDTGELFFGEGSRLTVL.

The chain recombines TRBV2 with TRBJ2-3; D call uncertain. Germline assignment: CDR1 SNHLY and CDR2 FYNNEI. There are 14 residues in the CDR3. The V gene lost 8 bases and the J gene lost 0 bases, with 12 bases spanning the gap. The chain's CDR3 is CASDFAQSTDTQYF. In DNA form, the CDR3 reads TGTGCCAGCGACTTCGCTCAAAGCACAGATACGCAGTATTTT.

This chain connects TRBV12-3 or TRBV12-4 to TRBJ2-5; 11 bases align to TRBD2. Trimming cost V 8 bases and J 1 base; bases outside gene matches: 3. This CDR3 is built from 14 residues. The CDR3 DNA sequence: TGTGCCAGCCAAGGACTAGCGGGCCAAGAGACCCAGTACTTC. It is translated as CASQGLAGQETQYF.

The genes are TRBV7-2 and TRBJ2-3; 8 positions agree with TRBD2. Germline CDR1 reads SGHTA; CDR2 reads FQGNSA. With 5 bases clipped from V and 2 bases from J, the junction kept 9 bases outside the gene matches. This CDR3 spans 16 amino acids. CDR3 nucleotide sequence: TGTGCCAGCAGCCCCGGGCGGGGGGCACCCACAGATACGCAGTATTTT. Protein: CASSPGRGAPTDTQYF.

This chain links TRBV4-3 with TRBJ2-5; D might be TRBD1 or TRBD2, each matching 5 bases. The germline V gene has CDR1 LGHNA and CDR2 YSLEER. This CDR3 spans 16 amino acids. The V end lost 0 bases, the J end lost 4 bases, and 15 bases lay between the germline ends. The chain's CDR3 is CASSQDSGRAIETQYF. CDR3 coding DNA: TGCGCCAGCAGCCAAGATTCGGGACGGGCAATAGAGACCCAGTACTTC.

This clonotype was detected ten times or more. V usage is TRBV18 and J usage is TRBJ2-4; D is possibly TRBD2 (6 bases). In germline, CDR1 is KGHSH, CDR2 LQKENI. This CDR3 comprises 18 residues. Trimming pared 6 bases from V and 0 bases from J, leaving 21 bases between. This chain's CDR3 is CASSQRRAAVLAKNIQYF. The CDR3 coding sequence is TGTGCCAGCTCCCAGCGGAGGGCTGCAGTACTAGCCAAAAACATTCAGTACTTC.

This chain uses TRBV7-3 with TRBJ2-3, with D possibly matching TRBD1 (6 bases). The V gene's germline CDR1 is SGHTA and CDR2 FQGTGA. The CDR3 sequence is 15 residues long. Trimming pared 3 bases from V and 1 base from J, leaving 11 bases between. In nucleotides, the CDR3 is TGTGCCAGCAGCTTTCGGGACAAGGGCACAGATACGCAGTATTTT. Translated, it gives CASSFRDKGTDTQYF.

In its sample, this clonotype was seen a few times. The chain combines TRBV10-3 with TRBJ1-6, with D tentatively TRBD1 (5 bases). Trimming cost V 10 bases and J 8 bases, with 9 bases left between them. This CDR3 contains 11 residues. Germline loops: CDR1 ENHRY, CDR2 SYGVKD. Here the CDR3 reads CATQQDSPLHF. DNA of the CDR3: TGTGCCACCCAACAGGATTCACCCCTCCACTTT.